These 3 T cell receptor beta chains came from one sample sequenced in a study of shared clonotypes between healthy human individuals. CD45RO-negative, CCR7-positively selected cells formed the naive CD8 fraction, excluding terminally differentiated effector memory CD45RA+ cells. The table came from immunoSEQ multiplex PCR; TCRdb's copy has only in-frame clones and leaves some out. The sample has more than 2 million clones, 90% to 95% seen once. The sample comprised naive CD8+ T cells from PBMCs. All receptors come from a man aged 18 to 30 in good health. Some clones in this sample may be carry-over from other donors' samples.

CDR3 protein: CASMGSGAYEQYF. The CDR3 nucleotides read TGCGCCAGCATGGGGAGCGGGGCCTACGAGCAGTACTTC. This chain links TRBV10-2 with TRBJ2-7; TRBD2 matches 7 bases. Germline V gene data show CDR1 as WSHSY and CDR2 as SAAADI. CDR3 length: 13 residues. Losses at the gene ends were 7 bases for V and 2 bases for J; bases not matched to a gene: 5.

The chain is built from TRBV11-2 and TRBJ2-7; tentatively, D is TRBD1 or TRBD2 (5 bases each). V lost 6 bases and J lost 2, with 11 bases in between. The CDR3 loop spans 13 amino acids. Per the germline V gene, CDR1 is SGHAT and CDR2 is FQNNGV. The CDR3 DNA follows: TGTGCCAGCAGTCCGGGGCAGCCCTACGAGCAGTACTTC. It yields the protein CASSPGQPYEQYF.

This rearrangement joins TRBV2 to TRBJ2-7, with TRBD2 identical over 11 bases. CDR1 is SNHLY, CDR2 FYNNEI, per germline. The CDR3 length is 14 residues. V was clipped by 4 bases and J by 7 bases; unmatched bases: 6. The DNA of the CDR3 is TGTGCCAGCAGTGTAGCGGGAGGGCTGGAAGAGCAGTACTTC. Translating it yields CASSVAGGLEEQYF. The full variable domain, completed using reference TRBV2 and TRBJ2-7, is EPEVTQTPSHQVTQMGQEVILRCVPISNHLYFYWYRQILGQKVEFLVSFYNNEISEKSEIFDDQFSVERPDGSNFTLKIRSTKLEDSAMYFCASSVAGGLEEQYFGPGTRLTVT.